What follows describes a single TCR beta chain. J was trimmed by 4 bases and V by 3 bases; bases with no gene match: 9. Germline-derived CDR1 and CDR2 are LNHDA and SQIVND (reference sequence). The CDR3 length is 16 residues. The sample comes from a study of PD-L1 blockade in urothelial cancer. Overall study context: The median number of T cells present in blood samples was approximately 140,000.

The time point is: pretreatment peripheral blood. The repertoire was sequenced with immunoSEQ multiplex PCR; TCRdb's copy has only in-frame clones and lacks some. The repertoire holds approximately 45,000 clones, with approximately 78% as singletons. Sequenced here: PBMCs, sampled around atezolizumab (anti-PD-L1) treatment. The clonotype was recovered from a man aged 50 to 60 with urothelial cancer. The rearrangement joins TRBV19 to TRBJ1-2; 9 bases line up with TRBD1. The CDR3 reads CASSMAGDRVFYGYTF. Here the CDR3 DNA reads TGTGCCAGTAGTATGGCCGGGGACAGGGTTTTCTATGGCTACACCTTC.